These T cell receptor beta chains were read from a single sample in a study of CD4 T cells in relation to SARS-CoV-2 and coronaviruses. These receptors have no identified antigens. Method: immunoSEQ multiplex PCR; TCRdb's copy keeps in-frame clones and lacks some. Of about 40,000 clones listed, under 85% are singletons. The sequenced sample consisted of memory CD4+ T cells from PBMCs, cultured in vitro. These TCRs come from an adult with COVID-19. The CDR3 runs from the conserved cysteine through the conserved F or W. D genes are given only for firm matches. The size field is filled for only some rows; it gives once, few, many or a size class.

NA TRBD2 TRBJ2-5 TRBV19 CASSQLAPETQYF TGTGCCAGTAGCCAACTAGCGCCAGAGACCCAGTACTTC
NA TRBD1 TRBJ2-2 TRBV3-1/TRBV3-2 CASSQGRTGAGELFF TGTGCCAGCAGCCAAGGAAGGACAGGCGCCGGGGAGCTGTTTTTT
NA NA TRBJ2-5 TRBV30 CAWSPQGGTQYF TGTGCCTGGAGCCCGCAGGGGGGGACCCAGTACTTC
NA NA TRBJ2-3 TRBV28 CASSLGGATGDTQYF TGTGCCAGCAGTTTGGGGGGGGCTACCGGAGATACGCAGTATTTT
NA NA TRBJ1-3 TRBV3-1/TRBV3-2 CASTHGGAGNTIYF TGTGCCAGCACCCACGGAGGGGCTGGAAACACCATATATTTT
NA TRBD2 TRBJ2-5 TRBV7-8 CASSLELAGETQYF TGTGCCAGCAGCTTAGAACTAGCGGGAGAGACCCAGTACTTC
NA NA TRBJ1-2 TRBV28 CATTIPDRVDNYGYTF TGTGCCACCACCATCCCGGACCGAGTAGATAACTATGGCTACACCTTC
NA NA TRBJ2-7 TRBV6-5 CASSRTRVLYEQYF TGTGCCAGCAGCCGGACGCGAGTACTATACGAGCAGTACTTC
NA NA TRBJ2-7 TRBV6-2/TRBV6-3 CASSYQRIGYEQYF TGTGCCAGCAGTTACCAAAGAATAGGCTACGAGCAGTACTTC
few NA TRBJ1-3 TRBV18 CASSPPDSRGNTIYF TGTGCCAGCTCACCACCTGACAGTCGAGGAAACACCATATATTTT
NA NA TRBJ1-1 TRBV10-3 CAIAGSPINMNTEAFF TGTGCCATCGCAGGGTCCCCCATAAACATGAACACTGAAGCTTTCTTT
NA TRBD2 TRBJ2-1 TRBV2 CASMGLAGAYNEQFF TGTGCCAGCATGGGACTAGCGGGTGCCTACAATGAGCAGTTCTTC
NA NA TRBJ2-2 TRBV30 CAWTRLGAGELFF TGTGCCTGGACCCGGTTGGGCGCCGGGGAGCTGTTTTTT
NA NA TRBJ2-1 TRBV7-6 CASSLARTGYNEQFF TGTGCCAGCAGCTTAGCGCGGACGGGATACAATGAGCAGTTCTTC
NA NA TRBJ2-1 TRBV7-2 CASSLKPMAQFF TGTGCCAGCAGCTTAAAGCCTATGGCGCAGTTCTTC
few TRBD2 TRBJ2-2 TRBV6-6 CFAGREENTGELFF TGCTTTGCGGGGCGGGAGGAGAACACCGGGGAGCTGTTTTTT
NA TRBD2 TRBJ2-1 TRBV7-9 CASSLASGTYNEQFF TGTGCCAGCAGCTTAGCCAGCGGGACTTACAATGAGCAGTTCTTC
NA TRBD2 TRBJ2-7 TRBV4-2 CASSPRGGSGTYEQYF TGTGCCAGCAGCCCTCGGGGGGGCAGCGGGACCTACGAGCAGTACTTC
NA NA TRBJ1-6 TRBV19 CATRFATADNSPLHF TGTGCCACCAGATTCGCGACGGCGGATAATTCACCCCTCCACTTT
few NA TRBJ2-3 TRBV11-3 CASSLIPTPWTRGDTQYF TGTGCCAGCAGCTTAATCCCCACACCGTGGACGAGGGGAGATACGCAGTATTTT